These 22 T cell receptor beta chains were all obtained from the same sample, sequenced in a study of T cell responses to AZD1222 COVID-19 vaccine. The data were produced by immunoSEQ multiplex PCR, yet TCRdb's version contains in-frame clones alone and is incomplete. The repertoire consists of 130,000 or so clones, with about 90% occurring once and the leading ten covering about 7.5%. The sample consisted of peripheral blood, taken 28 days after the second dose of the MenACWY control vaccine. The receptors originated from an adult who received the MenACWY meningococcal vaccine as a control.

Details on this clone: Other DNA sequences from this sample encode an identical CDR3 as well. This chain joins TRBV28 and TRBJ1-5, with D unclear. The CDR3 covers 11 residues. The germline V gene has CDR1 MDHEN and CDR2 SYDVKM. V was clipped by 3 bases and J by 4 bases, with 1 base between them. CDR3 protein: CASSLNQPQHF. The CDR3 DNA reads as TGTGCCAGCAGTTTGAATCAGCCCCAGCATTTT.

V is TRBV18 and J is TRBJ2-5; 9 bases match TRBD2. CDR1 is KGHSH and CDR2 is LQKENI in the germline V gene. J was trimmed by 5 bases and V by 0 bases; bases with no gene match: 4. The CDR3 loop spans 15 amino acids. The CDR3 DNA is TGTGCCAGCTCACCACCGGCCACTAGCGGGGAGACCCAGTACTTC. Its translation is CASSPPATSGETQYF.

The chain joins TRBV21-1 to TRBJ2-3. TRBV21-1 is tagged as a pseudogene. CDR3 size: 15 residues. The CDR3 DNA is TGTGCCAGCAGCAAAGTGAAAGGGAGCACAGATACGCAGTATTTT. Its protein product is CASSKVKGSTDTQYF.

This rearrangement joins TRBV7-9 to TRBJ1-4; unclear D gene. The CDR3 is made up of 11 amino acids. Germline V gives CDR1 SEHNR, CDR2 FQNEAQ (reference sequence). Between the trimmed V and J ends, which lost 8 bases and 8 bases, there was a span of 9 bases. DNA of the CDR3: TGTGCCAGCGAAGTAGGAGAAAAACTGTTTTTT. It encodes CASEVGEKLFF.

The chain carries TRBV18 and TRBJ2-5; D may be TRBD1 (5 bases). This CDR3 has 16 amino acids. V was shortened by 4 bases and J by 2 bases, with 17 bases between the two germline ends. Germline CDR1 and CDR2: KGHSH and LQKENI. The chain's CDR3 is CASSQYLGRVQETQYF. In DNA, the CDR3 is TGTGCCAGCTCACAATATCTGGGCAGGGTGCAAGAGACCCAGTACTTC. The full variable domain, in which reference TRBV18 and TRBJ2-5 provide the parts outside the CDR3, is NAGVMQNPRHLVRRRGQEARLRCSPMKGHSHVYWYRQLPEEGLKFMVYLQKENIIDESGMPKERFSAEFPKEGPSILRIQQVVRGDSAAYFCASSQYLGRVQETQYFGPGTRLLVL.

This chain joins TRBV10-3 and TRBJ2-3, with D uncertain. The CDR3 is 13 amino acids. The germline V and J ends were trimmed by 0 bases and 5 bases, with 6 bases remaining between them. CDR1 is ENHRY, CDR2 SYGVKD, per germline. CDR3 sequence (DNA): TGTGCCATCAGTGAGTCGGTATTAGATACGCAGTATTTT. It yields the protein CAISESVLDTQYF.

The chain is built from TRBV4-3 and TRBJ2-2; the match to TRBD2 covers 9 bases. The junction had 7 bases not matched to a gene; V was cut back by 3 bases and J by 2 bases. Germline V gene sequence: CDR1 LGHNA, CDR2 YSLEER. The CDR3 is 17 amino acids. The chain's CDR3 is CASSQIGLAGNTGELFF. The CDR3 coding sequence is TGCGCCAGCAGCCAGATAGGGCTAGCGGGAAACACCGGGGAGCTGTTTTTT.

The chain has TRBV12-2 and TRBJ2-7. TRBV12-2 is noted as a pseudogene. The CDR3 contains 18 residues. The CDR3, as DNA: TGTGCAAGTCGCTTAAGGGACCAAGGTCCACTCCAGTGCCGCGAGCAGTACTTC. It encodes CASRLRDQGPLQCREQYF.

This rearrangement joins TRBV27 to TRBJ2-1; 9 bases map to TRBD2. V lost 1 base, J lost 9 bases, and 7 bases stayed unmatched. The CDR3 runs to 15 residues. Germline V CDR1 and CDR2: MNHEY, SMNVEV (reference sequence). The CDR3 DNA sequence: TGTGCCAGCAGTTTATGGCTAGCGGGAATTGGTGAGCAGTTCTTC. Its translation: CASSLWLAGIGEQFF.

The V call is TRBV19, the J call TRBJ2-7; no firm D call. This CDR3 is 20 amino acids long. V lost 3 bases, J lost 4 bases, and 31 bases lay in between. Germline loops: CDR1 LNHDA, CDR2 SQIVND (reference sequence). The CDR3 reads CASSIPAFMGRWVSFYEQYF. CDR3 nucleotides: TGTGCCAGTAGTATCCCTGCCTTTATGGGCCGGTGGGTGTCCTTTTACGAGCAGTACTTC.

The genes are TRBV28 and TRBJ2-4; a possible D gene is TRBD2 (6 bases). Germline lookup yields CDR1 MDHEN and CDR2 SYDVKM. Trimming pared 5 bases from V and 7 bases from J, leaving 15 bases between. This CDR3 is 14 amino acids long. The CDR3 reads CASSQLDAGNIQYF. CDR3 coding DNA: TGTGCCAGCAGTCAACTCGATGCGGGGAACATTCAGTACTTC.

The chain links TRBV28 to TRBJ2-3; 8 bases agree with TRBD2. The V and J ends lost 6 bases and 4 bases, in that order; junction bases with no gene match: 3. The CDR3 sequence is 13 residues long. Germline CDR1 MDHEN, CDR2 SYDVKM. The CDR3 bases are TGTGCCAGCAGGGGACTAGGGTCAGATACGCAGTATTTT. Amino acids: CASRGLGSDTQYF.

V and J are TRBV11-2 and TRBJ2-5, with 9 bases lining up with TRBD1. The CDR3 consists of 15 residues. The junction had 8 bases not matched to a gene; V was cut back by 5 bases and J by 4 bases. Germline-derived CDR1 and CDR2 are SGHAT and FQNNGV. CDR3 in amino acids: CASSTGTGPLETQYF. The CDR3 region has the DNA TGTGCCAGCAGCACCGGGACAGGGCCCCTAGAGACCCAGTACTTC.

The chain uses TRBV3-1 (or the pseudogene TRBV3-2) and TRBJ2-3; the match to TRBD2 covers 11 bases. V lost 3 bases to trimming and J lost 3 bases; unmatched junction nucleotides: 17. This CDR3 spans 20 amino acids. Germline values: CDR1 LGHDT, CDR2 YNNKEL (reference sequence). CDR3 residues: CASSHYLTVAGGPGTDTQYF. In DNA, the CDR3 is TGTGCCAGCAGCCACTACCTGACAGTAGCGGGAGGGCCGGGAACAGATACGCAGTATTTT.

V and J are TRBV28 and TRBJ1-1, with D hard to call. The CDR3 has 15 amino acids. From germline, CDR1 is MDHEN and CDR2 SYDVKM. The germline V and J ends were trimmed by 2 bases and 0 bases, with 10 bases remaining between them. Here the CDR3 DNA reads TGTGCCAGCAGTTTAGACGTCAGGATGAACACTGAAGCTTTCTTT. Translated: CASSLDVRMNTEAFF. Variable domain in full (rest from reference TRBV28 and TRBJ1-1): DVKVTQSSRYLVKRTGEKVFLECVQDMDHENMFWYRQDPGLGLRLIYFSYDVKMKEKGDIPEGYSVSREKKERFSLILESASTNQTSMYLCASSLDVRMNTEAFFGQGTRLTVV.

The chain uses TRBV7-2 and TRBJ1-5; 7 bases agree with TRBD1. CDR1 and CDR2 from the germline V gene are SGHTA and FQGNSA. V was pared by 1 base and J by 6 bases, with 15 bases of the junction left unmatched. This CDR3 comprises 18 residues. The DNA of the CDR3 is TGTGCCAGCAGCTTAGTTGAAGGGGGCGCGGGGAGAGGTCAGCCCCAGCATTTT. Translation gives CASSLVEGGAGRGQPQHF.

The chain links TRBV10-3 to TRBJ2-6, with D possibly TRBD1 on 6 matching bases. V lost 5 bases and J 4 bases, leaving 15 bases between the germline ends. This CDR3 spans 16 amino acids. Germline V gene sequence: CDR1 ENHRY, CDR2 SYGVKD. The CDR3 DNA is TGTGCCATCAGTTCCGGGCAGGGGTCAGGGGCCAACGTCCTGACTTTC. This translates into CAISSGQGSGANVLTF.

The J gene is TRBJ2-3, the V gene TRBV5-1; D is perhaps TRBD2 (7 bases). The CDR3 is 16 residues long. Germline CDR1 reads SGHRS; CDR2 reads YFSETQ. The V end was cut by 0 bases, the J end by 4 bases, with 15 bases between. The CDR3, as DNA: TGCGCCAGCAGCTTGGGGTCGGGGGGCTTTGCAGATACGCAGTATTTT. The encoded protein is CASSLGSGGFADTQYF.

The CDR3 spells CASSQDAGGTPNYGYTF. The DNA for the CDR3 is TGCGCCAGCAGCCAAGATGCAGGGGGGACTCCCAACTATGGCTACACCTTC. V and J are TRBV4-1 and TRBJ1-2; 7 bases agree with TRBD1. Germline CDR1 and CDR2: MGHRA and YSYEKL. V shed 0 bases, J shed 2 bases, and the junction held 9 bases outside the gene matches. The CDR3 sequence is 17 residues long.

In this sample, this clone turned up a few times. This chain links TRBV4-3 with TRBJ1-6; D possibly corresponds to TRBD1 (5 bases). V lost 2 bases and J 8 bases, leaving 16 bases between the germline ends. CDR1 is LGHNA and CDR2 is YSLEER in the germline V gene. The CDR3 is 16 amino acids. This CDR3 is CASSQLAGGFDSPLHF. The CDR3 DNA is TGCGCCAGCAGCCAATTGGCGGGGGGTTTTGATTCACCCCTCCACTTT.

This clone was picked up one time. This chain links TRBV29-1 with TRBJ2-5; D may be TRBD1 or TRBD2 (5 bases each). Germline CDR1 reads SQVTM; CDR2 reads ANQGSEA. This CDR3 has 14 amino acids. The DNA of the CDR3 is TGCGCCGGGGCGAACAGTGGGTACCAAGAGACCCAGTACTTC. This encodes CAGANSGYQETQYF.

This clone was seen a single time. In DNA, the CDR3 is TGTGCCAGCAGTATAGGGACCGAGCAGTACTTC. It is translated as CASSIGTEQYF. This chain connects TRBV25-1 to TRBJ2-7; either TRBD1 or TRBD2 may supply D (5 bases each). Germline values: CDR1 MGHDK, CDR2 SYGVNS. This CDR3 is built from 11 residues. Deletions cut 5 bases from V and 6 bases from J, with 8 bases between.